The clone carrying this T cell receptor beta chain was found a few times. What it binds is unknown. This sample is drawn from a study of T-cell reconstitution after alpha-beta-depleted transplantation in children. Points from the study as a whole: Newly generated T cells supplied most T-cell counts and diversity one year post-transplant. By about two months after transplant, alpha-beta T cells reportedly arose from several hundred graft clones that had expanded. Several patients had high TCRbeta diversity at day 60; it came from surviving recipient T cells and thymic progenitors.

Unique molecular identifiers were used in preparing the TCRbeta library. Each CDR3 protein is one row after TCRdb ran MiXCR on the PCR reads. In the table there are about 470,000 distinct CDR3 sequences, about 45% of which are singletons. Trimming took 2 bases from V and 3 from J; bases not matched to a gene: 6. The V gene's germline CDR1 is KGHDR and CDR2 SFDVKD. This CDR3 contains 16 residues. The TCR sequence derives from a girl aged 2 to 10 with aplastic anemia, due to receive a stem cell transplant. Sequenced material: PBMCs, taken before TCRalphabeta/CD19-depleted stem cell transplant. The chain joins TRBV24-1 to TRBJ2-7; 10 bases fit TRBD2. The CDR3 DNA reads TGTGCCACCAGTGATTCAAGGACTAGCGGTCTCTACGAGCAGTACTTC. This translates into CATSDSRTSGLYEQYF.